This TCR beta chain was captured in a study of CD8 T cells in Susac syndrome. cDNA came from roughly 0.53 to 1 ug RNA primed by random hexamers. TCRdb recomputed calls from the immunoSEQ multiplex PCR reads with MiXCR, one row per CDR3 protein. The sample lists some 220,000 distinct CDR3 sequences, 95% occurring once. The V gene lost 5 bases and the J gene lost 0 bases, with 11 bases spanning the gap. From germline, CDR1 is ENHRY and CDR2 SYGVKD. The CDR3 is 14 amino acids. Sequenced: CD4+ T cells from PBMCs. The TCR sequence derives from a human donor with multiple sclerosis. The chain employs TRBV10-3 and TRBJ2-7, with D possibly matching TRBD2 (5 bases). CDR3 DNA sequence: TGTGCCATCAGTCCCATGGGAGACTCCTACGAGCAGTACTTC. Protein sequence: CAISPMGDSYEQYF.